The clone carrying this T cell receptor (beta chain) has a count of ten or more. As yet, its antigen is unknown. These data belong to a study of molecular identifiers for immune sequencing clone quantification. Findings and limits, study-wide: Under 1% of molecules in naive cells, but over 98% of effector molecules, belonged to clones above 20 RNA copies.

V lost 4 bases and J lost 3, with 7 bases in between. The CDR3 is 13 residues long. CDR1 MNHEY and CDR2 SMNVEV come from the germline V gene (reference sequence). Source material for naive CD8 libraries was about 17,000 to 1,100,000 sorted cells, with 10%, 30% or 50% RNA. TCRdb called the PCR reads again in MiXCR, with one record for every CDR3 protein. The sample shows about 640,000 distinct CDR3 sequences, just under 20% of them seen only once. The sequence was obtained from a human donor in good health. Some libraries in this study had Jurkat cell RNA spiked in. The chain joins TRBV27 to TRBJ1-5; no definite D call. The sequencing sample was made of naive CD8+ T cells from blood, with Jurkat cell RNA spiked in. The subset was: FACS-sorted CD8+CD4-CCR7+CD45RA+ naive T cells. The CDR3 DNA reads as TGTGCCAGCAGTTACCGGGACAATCAGCCCCAGCATTTT. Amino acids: CASSYRDNQPQHF.